The 4 T cell receptor beta chains presented below share a single source sample, sequenced in a study of cytomegalovirus exposure and HLA in healthy donors. PCR amplification relied on 60 Vbeta primers (plus 13 Jbeta primers). Repertoires were generated with immunoSEQ multiplex PCR, while TCRdb's copy carries only in-frame clones and drops some. The repertoire includes around 150,000 clones, 60% to 85% of them detected once, and approximately 1.8% sits in the top ten. Sequencing was performed on PBMCs. The receptor source for this set is a man aged 35-49 years in good health and CMV-seronegative.

The rearrangement joins TRBV10-3 to TRBJ2-2; tentative D call: TRBD1 (6 bases). In germline, CDR1 is ENHRY, CDR2 SYGVKD. The CDR3 spans 13 residues. V gave up 7 bases and J gave up 8 bases, with 14 bases separating them. CDR3 sequence: CAIKRDNGGELFF. Here the CDR3 DNA reads TGTGCCATCAAAAGGGACAACGGGGGGGAGCTGTTTTTT.

J is TRBJ2-7 and V is TRBV7-9, with TRBD2 matching over 7 bases. The J segment lost 2 bases and the V segment lost 11 bases, leaving 9 bases of the junction unmatched. The germline gives CDR1 SEHNR, CDR2 FQNEAQ (reference sequence). The CDR3 totals 13 residues. The CDR3 DNA follows: TGTGCCGGGGGGGGGAGGTTTACCTACGAGCAGTACTTC. Its protein product is CAGGGRFTYEQYF. The variable domain in full, with the rest retrieved from reference TRBV7-9 and TRBJ2-7, is DTGVSQNPRHKITKRGQNVTFRCDPISEHNRLYWYRQTLGQGPEFLTYFQNEAQLEKSRLLSDRFSAERPKGSFSTLEIQRTEQGDSAMYLCAGGGRFTYEQYFGPGTRLTVT.

The chain couples TRBV5-1 to TRBJ2-3, with 9 bases fitting TRBD2. The CDR3 covers 16 residues. Losses at the gene ends were 1 base for V and 4 bases for J; bases not matched to a gene: 7. Germline V gene data show CDR1 as SGHRS and CDR2 as YFSETQ. CDR3 nucleotides: TGCGCCAGCAGCTTGCGACTAGCGGAGGCCCCAGATACGCAGTATTTT. It is translated as CASSLRLAEAPDTQYF.

The chain uses TRBV11-2 and TRBJ2-2; TRBD2 matches 12 bases. CDR1 and CDR2 (germline): SGHAT, FQNNGV. Unmatched junction bases numbered 8, after V lost 5 bases and J lost 4 bases. CDR3 length: 17 residues. The DNA for the CDR3 is TGTGCCAGCAGCGCCAGACTAGCGGGAGTTTCCACCGGGGAGCTGTTTTTT. Translation gives CASSARLAGVSTGELFF. The variable domain in full, with the rest retrieved from reference TRBV11-2 and TRBJ2-2, is EAGVAQSPRYKIIEKRQSVAFWCNPISGHATLYWYQQILGQGPKLLIQFQNNGVVDDSQLPKDRFSAERLKGVDSTLKIQPAKLEDSAVYLCASSARLAGVSTGELFFGEGSRLTVL.